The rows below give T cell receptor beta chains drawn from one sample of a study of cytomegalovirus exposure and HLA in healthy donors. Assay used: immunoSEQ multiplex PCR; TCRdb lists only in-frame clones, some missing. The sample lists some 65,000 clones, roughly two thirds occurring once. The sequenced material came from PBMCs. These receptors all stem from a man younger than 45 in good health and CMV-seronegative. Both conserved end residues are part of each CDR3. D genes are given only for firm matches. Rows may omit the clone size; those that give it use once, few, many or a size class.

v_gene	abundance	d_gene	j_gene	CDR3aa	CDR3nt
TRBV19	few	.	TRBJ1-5	CASKVRSDQPQHF	TGTGCCAGTAAGGTCAGGTCCGATCAGCCCCAGCATTTT
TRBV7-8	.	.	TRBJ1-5	CASSLVPISSNQPQHF	TGTGCCAGCAGCTTAGTTCCCATCAGTAGCAATCAGCCCCAGCATTTT
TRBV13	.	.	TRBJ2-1	CASSYARQVAYNEQFF	TGTGCCAGCAGCTACGCGAGACAGGTCGCCTACAATGAGCAGTTCTTC
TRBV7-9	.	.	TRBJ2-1	CASSLAGAWNEQFF	TGTGCCAGCAGCTTAGCGGGGGCTTGGAATGAGCAGTTCTTC
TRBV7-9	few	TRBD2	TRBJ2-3	CASSPGTSGRADTQYF	TGTGCCAGCAGCCCTGGGACTAGCGGGCGGGCAGATACGCAGTATTTT
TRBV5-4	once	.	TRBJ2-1	CASSLMGGGTSLGNEQFF	TGTGCCAGCAGCTTGATGGGCGGGGGCACCAGCCTGGGGAATGAGCAGTTCTTC
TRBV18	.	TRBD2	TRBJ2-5	CASSPTSGGQETQYF	TGTGCCAGCTCACCAACTAGCGGGGGTCAGGAGACCCAGTACTTC
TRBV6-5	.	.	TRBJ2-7	CASSYSGVGVYEQYF	TGTGCCAGCAGTTACTCGGGTGTGGGAGTTTACGAGCAGTACTTC
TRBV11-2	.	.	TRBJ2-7	CASSLVDSPVYEQYF	TGTGCCAGCAGCTTAGTCGACAGCCCTGTCTACGAGCAGTACTTC
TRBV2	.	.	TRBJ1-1	CASSERQGTMNTEAFF	TGTGCCAGCAGTGAAAGGCAGGGGACTATGAACACTGAAGCTTTCTTT
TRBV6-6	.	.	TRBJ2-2	CASREQEPTGELFF	TGTGCCAGCAGGGAACAGGAGCCCACCGGGGAGCTGTTTTTT
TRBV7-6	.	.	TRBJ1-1	CASSLGARVTEAFF	TGTGCCAGCAGCTTAGGGGCCAGGGTCACTGAAGCTTTCTTT
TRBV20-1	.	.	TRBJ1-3	CSARVHNTIYF	TGCAGTGCTAGAGTCCATAACACCATATATTTT
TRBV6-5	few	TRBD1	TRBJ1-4	CASSYSQGGTNEKLFF	TGTGCCAGCAGTTACTCACAGGGGGGAACTAATGAAAAACTGTTTTTT